This TCR beta chain appears in the sequencing data of a study of cytomegalovirus exposure and HLA in healthy donors. Whole-study findings and limits: The study put 150 to 200 TCR beta chains on its list as cytomegalovirus-associated. With high specificity and sensitivity, the classifier reportedly diagnosed cytomegalovirus status.

To note about this clone: As yet, its antigen is unknown.

Libraries were prepared by immunoSEQ multiplex PCR; TCRdb keeps only in-frame clonotypes and omits some of them. The table shows more than 250,000 clones, with 80% to 95% occurring only once. The ends lost 5 bases at V and 6 bases at J; junction bases unmatched: 6. Looked up from germline, CDR1 is SGHTA and CDR2 is FQGNSA. The length of the CDR3 is 14 residues. The chain couples TRBV7-2 to TRBJ1-5; TRBD1 aligns across 8 bases. The sample comprised PBMCs. The sequence derives from a woman aged 30 to 39 in good health and CMV-seronegative. Here the CDR3 DNA reads TGTGCCAGCAGCGTGGGACAGGTCCCTCAGCCCCAGCATTTT. Its protein is CASSVGQVPQPQHF.